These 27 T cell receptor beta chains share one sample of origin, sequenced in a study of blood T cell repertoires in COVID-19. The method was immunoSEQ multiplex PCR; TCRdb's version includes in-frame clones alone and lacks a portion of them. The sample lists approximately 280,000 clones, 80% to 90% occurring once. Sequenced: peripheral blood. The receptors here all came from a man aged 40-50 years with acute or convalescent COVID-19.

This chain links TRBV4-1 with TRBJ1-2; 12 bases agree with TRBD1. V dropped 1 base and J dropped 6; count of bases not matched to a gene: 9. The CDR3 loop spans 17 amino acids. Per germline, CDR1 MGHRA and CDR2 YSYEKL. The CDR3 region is CASSQGPGQGAWDGYTF. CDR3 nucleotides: TGCGCCAGCAGCCAAGGACCGGGACAGGGGGCGTGGGATGGCTACACCTTC.

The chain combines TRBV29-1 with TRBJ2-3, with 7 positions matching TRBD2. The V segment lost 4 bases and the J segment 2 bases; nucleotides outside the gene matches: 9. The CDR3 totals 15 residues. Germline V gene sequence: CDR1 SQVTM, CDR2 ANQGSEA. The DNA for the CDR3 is TGCAGCGTTGGTGTGAGGGAGGGATACACAGATACGCAGTATTTT. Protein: CSVGVREGYTDTQYF.

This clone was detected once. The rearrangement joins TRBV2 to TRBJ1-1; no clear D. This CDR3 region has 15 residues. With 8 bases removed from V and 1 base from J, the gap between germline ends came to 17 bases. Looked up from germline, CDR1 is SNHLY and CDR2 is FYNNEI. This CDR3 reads CASGTGSRQNTEAFF. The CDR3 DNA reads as TGTGCCAGCGGAACGGGAAGCAGACAGAACACTGAAGCTTTCTTT. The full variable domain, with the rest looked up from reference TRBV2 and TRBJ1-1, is EPEVTQTPSHQVTQMGQEVILRCVPISNHLYFYWYRQILGQKVEFLVSFYNNEISEKSEIFDDQFSVERPDGSNFTLKIRSTKLEDSAMYFCASGTGSRQNTEAFFGQGTRLTVV.

DNA of the CDR3: TGTGCCAGTAGGACGAGAGCCGGACAGTCCTATGGCTACACCTTC. Translating gives CASRTRAGQSYGYTF. The chain recombines TRBV19 with TRBJ1-2; possible D gene TRBD1, 6 bases. Germline V gene lookup returns CDR1 LNHDA and CDR2 SQIVND (reference sequence). The CDR3 length is 15 residues. Trimming took off 6 bases at V and 4 bases at J, with 18 bases between the two ends.

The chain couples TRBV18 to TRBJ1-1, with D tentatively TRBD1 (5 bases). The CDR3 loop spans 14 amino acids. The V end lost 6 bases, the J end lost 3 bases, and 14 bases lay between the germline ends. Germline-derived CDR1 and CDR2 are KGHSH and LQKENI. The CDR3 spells CASSRGGTDTEAFF. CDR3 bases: TGTGCCAGCTCCCGGGGAGGGACGGACACTGAAGCTTTCTTT.

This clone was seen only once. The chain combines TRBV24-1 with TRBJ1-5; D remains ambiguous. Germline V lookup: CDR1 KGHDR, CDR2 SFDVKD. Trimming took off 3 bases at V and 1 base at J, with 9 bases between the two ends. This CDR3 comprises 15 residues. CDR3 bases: TGTGCCACCAGTGATGGCCAAGTGAGCAATCAGCCCCAGCATTTT. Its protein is CATSDGQVSNQPQHF.

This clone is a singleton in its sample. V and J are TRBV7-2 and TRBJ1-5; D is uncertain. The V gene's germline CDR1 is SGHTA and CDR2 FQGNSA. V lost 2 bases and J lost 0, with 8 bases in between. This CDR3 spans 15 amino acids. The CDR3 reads CASSLTDTSNQPQHF. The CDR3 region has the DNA TGTGCCAGCAGCTTAACCGACACTAGCAATCAGCCCCAGCATTTT.

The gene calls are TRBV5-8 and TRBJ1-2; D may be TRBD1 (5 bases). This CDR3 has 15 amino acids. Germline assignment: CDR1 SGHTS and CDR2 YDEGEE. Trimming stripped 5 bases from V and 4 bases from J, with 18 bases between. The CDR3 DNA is TGTGCCAGCAGTCCTTGGGGGGACTTGTCCTATGGCTACACCTTC. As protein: CASSPWGDLSYGYTF.

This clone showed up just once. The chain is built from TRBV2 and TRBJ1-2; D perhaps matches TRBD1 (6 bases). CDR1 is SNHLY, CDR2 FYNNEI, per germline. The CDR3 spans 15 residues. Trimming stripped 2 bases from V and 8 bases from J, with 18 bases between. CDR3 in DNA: TGTGCCAGCAGTGAACACAGGGCGAGTCGGGACGGCTACACCTTC. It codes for CASSEHRASRDGYTF.

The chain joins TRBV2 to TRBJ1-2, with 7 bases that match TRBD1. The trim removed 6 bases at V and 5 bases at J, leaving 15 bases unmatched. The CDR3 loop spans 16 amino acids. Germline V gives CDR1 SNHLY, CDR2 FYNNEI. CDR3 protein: CASSFPPGTDKYGYTF. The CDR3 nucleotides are TGTGCCAGCAGCTTCCCCCCCGGGACAGACAAATATGGCTACACCTTC.

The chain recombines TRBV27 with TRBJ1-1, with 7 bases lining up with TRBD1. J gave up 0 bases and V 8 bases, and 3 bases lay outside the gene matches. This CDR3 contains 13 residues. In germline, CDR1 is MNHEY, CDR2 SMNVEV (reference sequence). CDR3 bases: TGTGCCAGCTCGGACAGGATGAACACTGAAGCTTTCTTT. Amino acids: CASSDRMNTEAFF.

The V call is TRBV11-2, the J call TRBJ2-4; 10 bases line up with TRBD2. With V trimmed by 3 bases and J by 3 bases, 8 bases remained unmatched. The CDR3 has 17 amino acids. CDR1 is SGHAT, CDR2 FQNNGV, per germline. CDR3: CASSFLLLAGYKNIQYF. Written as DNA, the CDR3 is TGTGCCAGCAGCTTCCTTCTACTAGCGGGATACAAAAACATTCAGTACTTC. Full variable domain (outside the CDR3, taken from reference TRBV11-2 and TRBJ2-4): EAGVAQSPRYKIIEKRQSVAFWCNPISGHATLYWYQQILGQGPKLLIQFQNNGVVDDSQLPKDRFSAERLKGVDSTLKIQPAKLEDSAVYLCASSFLLLAGYKNIQYFGAGTRLSVL.

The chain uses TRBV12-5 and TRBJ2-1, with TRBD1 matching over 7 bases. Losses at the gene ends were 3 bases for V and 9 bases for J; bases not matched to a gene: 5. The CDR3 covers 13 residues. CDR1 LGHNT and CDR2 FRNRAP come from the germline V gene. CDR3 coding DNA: TGTGCTAGTGGTTTTGAGGGGGCCCGTGAGCAGTTCTTC. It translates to CASGFEGAREQFF.

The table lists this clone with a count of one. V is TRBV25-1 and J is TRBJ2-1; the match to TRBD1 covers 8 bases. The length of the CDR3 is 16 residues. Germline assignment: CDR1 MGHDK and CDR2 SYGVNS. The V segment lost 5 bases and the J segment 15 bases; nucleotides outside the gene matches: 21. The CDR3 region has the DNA TGTGCCAGCAGTCCGCCCGGGACAGGTAATTCGGGCCGGCGGTTCTTC. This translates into CASSPPGTGNSGRRFF.

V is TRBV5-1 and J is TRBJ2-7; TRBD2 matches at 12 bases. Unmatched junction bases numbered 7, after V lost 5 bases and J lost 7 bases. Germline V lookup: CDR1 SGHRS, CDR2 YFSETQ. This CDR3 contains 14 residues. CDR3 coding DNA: TGCGCCAGCAGTCGACTAGCGGGGGAGGGTGAGCAGTACTTC. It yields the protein CASSRLAGEGEQYF. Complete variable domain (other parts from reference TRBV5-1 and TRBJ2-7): KAGVTQTPRYLIKTRGQQVTLSCSPISGHRSVSWYQQTPGQGLQFLFEYFSETQRNKGNFPGRFSGRQFSNSRSEMNVSTLELGDSALYLCASSRLAGEGEQYFGPGTRLTVT.

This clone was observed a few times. CDR3 amino acids: CASSPEGSTNEKLFF. The CDR3, as DNA: TGTGCCAGCAGCCCGGAGGGTTCAACTAATGAAAAACTGTTTTTT. The chain recombines TRBV7-8 with TRBJ1-4; the D is unclear. Germline loops: CDR1 SGHVS, CDR2 FQNEAQ. Trimming left V 5 bases short and J 0 bases short, with 10 bases between. The CDR3 length is 15 residues.

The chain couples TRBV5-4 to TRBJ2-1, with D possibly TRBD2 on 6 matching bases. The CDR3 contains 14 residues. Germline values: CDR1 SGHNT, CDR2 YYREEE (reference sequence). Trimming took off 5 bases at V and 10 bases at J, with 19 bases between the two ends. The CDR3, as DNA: TGTGCCAGCAGTTTGATCCGACGGGCGGGGGAGCAGTTCTTC. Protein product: CASSLIRRAGEQFF.

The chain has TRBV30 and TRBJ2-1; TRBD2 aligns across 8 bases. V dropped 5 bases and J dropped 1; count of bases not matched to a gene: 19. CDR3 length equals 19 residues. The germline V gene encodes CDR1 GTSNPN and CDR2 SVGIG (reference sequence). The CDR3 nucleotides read TGTGCCTGGTCCGGGGGCGGGGGGACCGTCGTAACTTCCTACAATGAGCAGTTCTTC. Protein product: CAWSGGGGTVVTSYNEQFF.

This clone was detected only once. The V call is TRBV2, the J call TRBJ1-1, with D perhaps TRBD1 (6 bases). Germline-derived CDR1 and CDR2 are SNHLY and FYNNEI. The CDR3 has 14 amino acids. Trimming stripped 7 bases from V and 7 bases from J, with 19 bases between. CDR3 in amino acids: CASNRLTGVNEAFF. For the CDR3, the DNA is TGTGCCAGCAACCGACTGACAGGTGTTAATGAAGCTTTCTTT.

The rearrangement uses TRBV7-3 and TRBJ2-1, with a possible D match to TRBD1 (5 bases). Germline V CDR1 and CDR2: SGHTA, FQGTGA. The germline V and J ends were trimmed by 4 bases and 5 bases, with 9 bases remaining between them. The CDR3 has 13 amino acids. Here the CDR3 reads CASSYKGDNEQFF. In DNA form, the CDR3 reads TGTGCCAGCAGCTACAAAGGGGACAATGAGCAGTTCTTC. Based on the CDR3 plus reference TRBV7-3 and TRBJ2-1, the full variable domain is GAGVSQTPSNKVTEKGKYVELRCDPISGHTALYWYRQSLGQGPEFLIYFQGTGAADDSGLPNDRFFAVRPEGSVSTLKIQRTERGDSAVYLCASSYKGDNEQFFGPGTRLTVL.

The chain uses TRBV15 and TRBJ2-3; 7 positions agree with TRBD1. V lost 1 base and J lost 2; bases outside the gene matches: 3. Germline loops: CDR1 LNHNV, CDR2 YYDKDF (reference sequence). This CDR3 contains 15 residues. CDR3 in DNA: TGTGCCACCAGCAGAGTAAGGGGGCTCACAGATACGCAGTATTTT. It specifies CATSRVRGLTDTQYF.

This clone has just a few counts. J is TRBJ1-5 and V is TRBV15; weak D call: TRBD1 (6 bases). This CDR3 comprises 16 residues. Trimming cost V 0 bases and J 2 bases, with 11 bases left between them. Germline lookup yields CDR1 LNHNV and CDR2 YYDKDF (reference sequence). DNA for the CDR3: TGTGCCACCAGCAGAGATGGGGGCGTTGGCAATCAGCCCCAGCATTTT. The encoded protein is CATSRDGGVGNQPQHF. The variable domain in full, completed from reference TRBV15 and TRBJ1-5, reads DAMVIQNPRYQVTQFGKPVTLSCSQTLNHNVMYWYQQKSSQAPKLLFHYYDKDFNNEADTPDNFQSRRPNTSFCFLDIRSPGLGDTAMYLCATSRDGGVGNQPQHFGDGTRLSIL.

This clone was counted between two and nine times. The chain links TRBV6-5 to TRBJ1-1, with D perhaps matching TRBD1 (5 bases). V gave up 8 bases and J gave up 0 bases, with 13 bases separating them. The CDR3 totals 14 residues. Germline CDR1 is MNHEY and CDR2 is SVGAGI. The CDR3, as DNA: TGTGCCAGCGATCCCGTGGGGCTGAACACTGAAGCTTTCTTT. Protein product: CASDPVGLNTEAFF.

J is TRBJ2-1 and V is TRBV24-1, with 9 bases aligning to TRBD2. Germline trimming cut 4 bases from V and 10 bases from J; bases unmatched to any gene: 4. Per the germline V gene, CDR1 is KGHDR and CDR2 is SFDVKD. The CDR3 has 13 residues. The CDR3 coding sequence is TGTGCCACCAGTGAGCGGGGGGGGGTGGAGCAGTTCTTC. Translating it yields CATSERGGVEQFF.

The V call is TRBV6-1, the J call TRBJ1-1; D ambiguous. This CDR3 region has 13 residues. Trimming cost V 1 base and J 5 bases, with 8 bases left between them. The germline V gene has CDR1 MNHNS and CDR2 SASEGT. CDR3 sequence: CASSEDAGTEAFF. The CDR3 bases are TGTGCCAGCAGTGAAGATGCGGGAACTGAAGCTTTCTTT.

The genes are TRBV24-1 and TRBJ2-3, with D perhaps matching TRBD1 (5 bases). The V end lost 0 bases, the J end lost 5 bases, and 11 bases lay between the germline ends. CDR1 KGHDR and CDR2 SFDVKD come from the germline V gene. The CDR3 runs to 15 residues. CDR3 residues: CATSDLGALGDTQYF. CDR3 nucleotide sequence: TGTGCCACCAGTGATTTGGGGGCGCTTGGAGATACGCAGTATTTT.

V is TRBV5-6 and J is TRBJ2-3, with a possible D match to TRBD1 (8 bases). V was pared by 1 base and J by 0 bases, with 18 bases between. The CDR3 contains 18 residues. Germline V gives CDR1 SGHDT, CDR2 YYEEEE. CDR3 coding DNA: TGTGCCAGCAGCTTGTTATTGGGGGGGACAGGAAGCACAGATACGCAGTATTTT. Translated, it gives CASSLLLGGTGSTDTQYF.